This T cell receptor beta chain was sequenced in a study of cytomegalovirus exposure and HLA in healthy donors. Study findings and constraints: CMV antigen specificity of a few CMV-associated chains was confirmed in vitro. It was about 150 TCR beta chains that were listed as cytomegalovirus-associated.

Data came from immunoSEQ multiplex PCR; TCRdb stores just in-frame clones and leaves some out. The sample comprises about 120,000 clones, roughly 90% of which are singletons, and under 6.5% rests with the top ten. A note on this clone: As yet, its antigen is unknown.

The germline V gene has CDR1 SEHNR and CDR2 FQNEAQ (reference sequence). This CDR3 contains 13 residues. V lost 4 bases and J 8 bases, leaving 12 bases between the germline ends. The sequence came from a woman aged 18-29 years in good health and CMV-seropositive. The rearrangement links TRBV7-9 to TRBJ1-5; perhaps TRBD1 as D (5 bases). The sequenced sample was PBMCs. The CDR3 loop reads CASSSFRGEPQHF. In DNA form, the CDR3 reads TGTGCCAGCAGCTCTTTTCGGGGGGAGCCCCAGCATTTT. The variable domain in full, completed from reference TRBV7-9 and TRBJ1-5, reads DTGVSQNPRHKITKRGQNVTFRCDPISEHNRLYWYRQTLGQGPEFLTYFQNEAQLEKSRLLSDRFSAERPKGSFSTLEIQRTEQGDSAMYLCASSSFRGEPQHFGDGTRLSIL.